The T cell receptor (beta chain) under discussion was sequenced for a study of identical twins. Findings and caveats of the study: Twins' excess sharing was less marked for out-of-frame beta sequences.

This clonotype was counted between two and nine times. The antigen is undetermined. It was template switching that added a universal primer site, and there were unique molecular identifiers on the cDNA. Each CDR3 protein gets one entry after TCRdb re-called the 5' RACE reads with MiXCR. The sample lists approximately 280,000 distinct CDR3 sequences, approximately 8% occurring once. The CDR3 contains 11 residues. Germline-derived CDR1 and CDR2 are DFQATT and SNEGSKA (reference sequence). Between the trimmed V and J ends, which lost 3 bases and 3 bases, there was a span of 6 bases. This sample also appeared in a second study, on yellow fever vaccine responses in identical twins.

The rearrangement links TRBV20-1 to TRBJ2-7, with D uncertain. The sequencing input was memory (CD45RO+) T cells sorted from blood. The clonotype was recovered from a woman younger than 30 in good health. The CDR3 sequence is CSASQSYEQYF. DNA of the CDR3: TGCAGTGCTAGCCAAAGCTACGAGCAGTACTTC.